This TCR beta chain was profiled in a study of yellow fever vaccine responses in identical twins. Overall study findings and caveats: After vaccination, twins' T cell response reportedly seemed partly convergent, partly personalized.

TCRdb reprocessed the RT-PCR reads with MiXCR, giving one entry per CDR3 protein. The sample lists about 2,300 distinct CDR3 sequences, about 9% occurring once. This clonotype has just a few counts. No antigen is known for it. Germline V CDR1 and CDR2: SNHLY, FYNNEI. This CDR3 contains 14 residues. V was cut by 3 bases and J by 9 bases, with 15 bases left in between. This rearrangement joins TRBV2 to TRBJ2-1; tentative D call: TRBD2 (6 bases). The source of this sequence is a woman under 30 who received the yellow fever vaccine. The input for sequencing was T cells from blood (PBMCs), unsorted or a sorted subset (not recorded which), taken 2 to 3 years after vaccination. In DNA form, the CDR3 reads TGTGCCAGCAGTGAGTCGGTGGGAGCGGGTGAGCAGTTCTTC. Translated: CASSESVGAGEQFF.